Included here is one T cell receptor (beta chain) sequence, with context. The target of this receptor is not known. Qualities for individual bases were not recorded, and no much larger clone is one base off. Collaborating institutions collected whole blood in K2EDTA tubes following their own protocols. For TCRbeta analysis, collaborators shipped samples as frozen whole blood, isolated PBMCs, or DNA extracted from either of those sample types. The sample belongs to a study of blood T cell repertoires in COVID-19 (dated by TCRdb to the early 2020s). About the investigation overall: Samples covering the acute and convalescent phases of COVID-19 were provided by collaborators in the United States, Italy and Spain. A de-identified subject ID, COVID-19 status, age in years and sex were almost always included in the sample metadata. The material from the prospective study consisted of cDNA or gDNA derived from T cells, B-cell-depleted T cells, or PBMCs. The repertoires were made available in a free public database intended to serve as a resource for research on the immune response to SARS-CoV-2. Samples were obtained from the ongoing ImmuneRACE study (first 160 participants) and from about 1,300 subjects provided by 6 global collaborators. HLA class I and class II types, where available, came from metadata supplied by the sample provider rather than from assay-based typing. Deeply sampled blood TCRbeta repertoires from subjects exposed to, actively infected with, or recovered from COVID-19 were included in the dataset. The study at large found these results: The amount of clinical and demographic metadata varied by source and participant and was provided uncurated.

There are 18 amino acids in the CDR3, from cysteine to phenylalanine inclusive. The read is trimmed to its CDR3 DNA, 54 bases read in frame from base 1. A distance of 26 bases separates the germline ends of V and J, which lose 5 bases and 9 bases respectively. Reading the germline V gene gives CDR1 SGHAT and CDR2 FQNNGV. TCRbeta CDR3 regions were amplified from genomic DNA using the immunoSEQ Assay, a bias-controlled multiplex PCR. For the original study's pipeline: The number of nucleated cells in each sample was estimated from the amplification of reference gene primers within the assay. To quantify the absolute abundance of each unique TCRbeta CDR3 rearrangement, sequence reads were collapsed and filtered. For each sample, productive Simpson clonality was calculated as the square root of Simpson's diversity index over productive rearrangements. Not all clones reach the TCRdb copy of this immuneACCESS table, which keeps in-frame sequences only. Checked studies attribute under half of the gap to unresolved V genes and leave the rest unexplained. V and J calls and clone size are as listed in that table; D and trimming were resolved from the DNA. The sample table lists around 230,000 clones, around nine tenths of them with a count of one. The ten most abundant clones make up 0.72% of the sample.

The sequence is built from TRBV11-2 and TRBJ1-6; the D gene cannot be named for sure. Material: peripheral blood. The clonotype originates from a man aged 35 to 55 with acute or convalescent COVID-19. The DNA is as follows: TGTGCCAGCAGCCAGCAGGTACTCGTTCCAAATAAGGTTTCACCCCTCCACTTT. It codes for CASSQQVLVPNKVSPLHF.